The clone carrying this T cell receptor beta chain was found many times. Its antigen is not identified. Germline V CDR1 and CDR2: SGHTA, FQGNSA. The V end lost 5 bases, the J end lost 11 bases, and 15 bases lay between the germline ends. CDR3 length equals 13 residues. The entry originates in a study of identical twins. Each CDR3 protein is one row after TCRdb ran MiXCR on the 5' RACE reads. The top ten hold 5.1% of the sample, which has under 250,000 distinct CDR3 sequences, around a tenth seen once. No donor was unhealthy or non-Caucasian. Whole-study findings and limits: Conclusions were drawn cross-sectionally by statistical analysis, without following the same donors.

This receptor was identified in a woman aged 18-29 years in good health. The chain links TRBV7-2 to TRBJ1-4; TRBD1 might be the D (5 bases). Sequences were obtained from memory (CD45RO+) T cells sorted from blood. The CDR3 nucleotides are TGTGCCAGCAGCCCCGGGGCGGGGAGGAAACTGTTTTTT. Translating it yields CASSPGAGRKLFF.